Listed below are T cell receptor beta chains from one sample, sequenced in a study of early T cells in non-severe SARS-CoV-2 infection. TCRdb re-called the 5' RACE reads with MiXCR, one entry per CDR3 protein. The sample includes about 52,000 distinct CDR3 sequences, roughly 8% of them seen just once. Sequencing was done on a sample of whole blood. These receptors were taken from an adult who was a healthcare worker with PCR-confirmed SARS-CoV-2 infection or an uninfected control (not recorded which). Both conserved end residues are part of each CDR3. A D gene is named only where the DNA matches it firmly. Size tells how often a clone was seen (once, few, many) or the class of an expanded clone, and some rows leave it out.

TRBD2	TRBV5-1	many	TRBJ2-7	TGCGCCAGCAGCTTAGGCCTAGCGGAATACGAGCAGTACTTC	CASSLGLAEYEQYF
NA	TRBV6-2/TRBV6-3	NA	TRBJ1-2	TGTGCCAGCAGGCGGACAGTCGGCTACACCTTC	CASRRTVGYTF
NA	TRBV7-9	many	TRBJ2-3	TGTGCCAGCAGCCCCACCTATTTT	CASSPTYF
NA	TRBV5-1	few	TRBJ1-1	TGCGCCAGCAGCTTGCCAGGGGCTAGGGCTGAAGCTTTCTTT	CASSLPGARAEAFF
TRBD1	TRBV4-2	many	TRBJ2-7	TGTGCCAGCAGCCCCCAGGGGGACGAGCAGTACTTC	CASSPQGDEQYF
NA	TRBV5-1	many	TRBJ2-3	TGCGCCAGCAGCCGAGCGTTCGGAAGCACAGATACGCAGTATTTT	CASSRAFGSTDTQYF
TRBD1	TRBV20-1	few	TRBJ2-7	TGCAGTGCTAGTTGGGGACAGGGGATGGCCTACGAGCAGTACTTC	CSASWGQGMAYEQYF
NA	TRBV2	few	TRBJ2-3	TGTGCCAGCAGTTACACAGATACGCAGTATTTT	CASSYTDTQYF
TRBD1	TRBV6-6	many	TRBJ2-3	TGTGCCAGCAGTTTCGTGACAGGGATCACAGATACGCAGTATTTT	CASSFVTGITDTQYF
NA	TRBV20-1	NA	TRBJ1-3	TGCAGTGCTAGCCCCGGCCGATCGAGAAACACCATATATTTT	CSASPGRSRNTIYF
NA	TRBV4-1	NA	TRBJ2-5	TGCGCCAGCAGCCAAGGAAGACGGAACCAAGAGACCCAGTACTTC	CASSQGRRNQETQYF
NA	TRBV7-9	NA	TRBJ1-6	TGTGCCAGCAGAGCTAGCTCCTATAATTCACCCCTCCACTTT	CASRASSYNSPLHF
NA	TRBV12-3/TRBV12-4	few	TRBJ1-2	TGTGCCAGCAGACCAACAGGGATGGCCTATGGCTACACCTTC	CASRPTGMAYGYTF
TRBD1	TRBV11-3	NA	TRBJ2-1	TGTGCCAGCAGCTCCCCGGGACAGGGGATCTATGAGCAGTTCTTC	CASSSPGQGIYEQFF